Included here is one T cell receptor beta chain sequence, with context. Its antigen remains unknown. CDR1 and CDR2 from the germline V gene are SNHLY and FYNNEI. CDR3 length equals 14 residues. Trimming cost V 1 base and J 0 bases, with 7 bases left between them. The source of the sample is a study of CD4 T cells in relation to SARS-CoV-2 and coronaviruses. Study-level background: After about nine days of antigen culture, PBMC TCR beta CDR3s were sequenced. Findings of the study overall: No donor gave both pre-pandemic and post-infection samples. Crossreactivity was assessed only for spike protein, not other viral proteins.

Assay used: immunoSEQ multiplex PCR; TCRdb lists only in-frame clones, some missing. The sample records approximately 20,000 clones, more than 65% being singletons. The unexposed donors gave CD4+ T cells in about 2010-2019, prior to COVID-19. CD4+ T cells were isolated from the cells after around eleven days of culture. The rearrangement links TRBV2 to TRBJ2-7; no firm D call. This clonotype was sampled from a human donor in good health. The sample taken for sequencing was CD4+ T cells from PBMCs, cultured in vitro. The CDR3 here is CASSEGPDSYEQYF. The CDR3 region has the DNA TGTGCCAGCAGTGAAGGACCTGACTCCTACGAGCAGTACTTC.